This T cell receptor beta chain is drawn from a study of T cell responses to AZD1222 COVID-19 vaccine (dated by TCRdb to about 2021). Study-wide context: TCR sequencing covered 230 to 250 trial participants: roughly 200 given two doses of AZD1222 and some 25 given two doses of MenACWY control vaccine. Trial participants were enrolled by age into subgroups of 18-55, 56-69 and 70-plus years, and about 150, 27 and 61 TCR-sequenced participants, respectively, were included in these subgroups.

Overall results and qualifications from the work: Participants were mostly white British and included more females than males, and it was suggested by the authors that clonal diversity may have been underestimated. The 56-69-year group was small, and its depth increase did not reach significance, likely because of low power. No day 14 peak-response samples were available, so repertoires were characterized only after the peak T cell response. Conclusions about previously exposed vaccinees were limited because only a handful of AZD1222 recipients were SARS-CoV-2 seropositive at baseline. Nearly half of unique spike-specific TCRs reportedly recognized epitopes outside regions mutated in the B.1.351 and B.1.1.7 variants. The vaccine-associated CD4 TCRs covered the entire spike protein, and the dominant responses fell in regions 160-218 and 743-854. Spike-specific TCR breadth and depth rose significantly after two AZD1222 doses compared with day 0 and with MenACWY recipients.

The CDR3 regions of human TCRbeta chains were subjected to immunosequencing. Under the source paper's analysis protocol: Repertoire TCRs were matched against a reference library of SARS-CoV-2-specific TCRs generated with the MIRA antigen-specificity platform. Breadth was defined as the fraction of unique TCRs that were SARS-CoV-2-associated. Depth was defined as the fraction of total T cells that were SARS-CoV-2-associated. Each spike-specific TCR was assigned to its reactive spike region and to a CD4 or CD8 class using the MIRA data. Log10-transformed breadth and depth values were compared by one-way ANOVA with Sidak's multiple comparisons tests. TCRdb retrieved this table from immuneACCESS and kept in-frame rearrangements only. Not all clones are present; in checked studies, unresolved V genes account for under half, and no reason is known for the remainder. V and J calls and clone size come straight from that table; D and trimming were deduced from the DNA. For this sample there are about 120,000 clones; about 85% appear just once. The top ten constitute over 2.5% of the sample.

Reading the label with the study, this specimen's time point is: about 28 days (+/-7) after the second vaccine dose. AZD1222 recipients whose second dose came at about 4 weeks and those whose second dose came at about 12 weeks were combined into one group, since spike-specific TCR depth and breadth did not differ between the two schedules. Vaccinee samples came from UK trials COV001 and COV002, including a single-blind randomized controlled phase 2/3 trial of AZD1222 (ChAdOx1 nCoV-19) in healthy adults. For TCRbeta chain sequencing, PBMC samples were collected from trial participants at day 0 and at day 28 after the second dose. The germline V gene yields KGHSH for CDR1 and LQKENI for CDR2. The CDR3 holds 17 amino acids from the cysteine to the phenylalanine. Here the CDR3 DNA is all that survives: 51 bases in frame from base 1. Relative to germline, V is missing 2 bases and J is missing 2 bases, with 4 bases of the junction outside any gene match.

Concerning this clone itself: Which antigen it targets is not known. Base-call qualities are not available, and no considerably larger clone is one nucleotide away.

The TCR was taken from an adult who received the AZD1222 COVID-19 vaccine. The material was peripheral blood, obtained 28 days after the second AZD1222 dose. The sequence is built from TRBV18 and TRBJ2-3; 13 middle bases align to TRBD2. The DNA sequence follows: TGTGCCAGCTCACCAGTGACTAGCGGGGGGTCCACAGATACGCAGTATTTT. It encodes CASSPVTSGGSTDTQYF.